A selection of T cell receptor beta chains follows, all from one sample in a study of early T cells in non-severe SARS-CoV-2 infection. From the 5' RACE reads, TCRdb called clonotypes with MiXCR, one entry per CDR3 protein. The sample includes about 49,000 distinct CDR3 sequences, around 6.9% seen only once; the top ten take approximately 2.8%. This specimen was whole blood, taken at baseline. Receptor source: an adult who was a healthcare worker with PCR-confirmed SARS-CoV-2 infection or an uninfected control (not recorded which). Both conserved end residues are part of each CDR3. Fields, in order: CDR3 DNA, CDR3 protein, clone size, V gene, J gene, D gene. A D gene is named only where the DNA matches it firmly. The size entry is marked missing in some rows and otherwise reads once, few, many or a size class.

DNA: TGTGCCAGCAGCTACGGACAGGGAAGGACCGGGGAGCTGTTTTTT
CDR3: CASSYGQGRTGELFF
size: many
V: TRBV7-2
J: TRBJ2-2
D: TRBD1

DNA: TGTGCCAGCAGTTACTCTGGGGGGCAAGAGACCCAGTACTTC
CDR3: CASSYSGGQETQYF
size: many
V: TRBV6-2/TRBV6-3
J: TRBJ2-5
D: NA

DNA: TGTGCCAGCAGTGAGGGGGGACACCAGTATGGCTACACCTTC
CDR3: CASSEGGHQYGYTF
size: NA
V: TRBV2
J: TRBJ1-2
D: NA

DNA: TGTGCCAGCAGTGAGACAGGGGGGTCCTACGAGCAGTACTTC
CDR3: CASSETGGSYEQYF
size: NA
V: TRBV6-1
J: TRBJ2-7
D: TRBD1

DNA: TGTGCCAGCAATTCGGGGACAGGGTGGTTCTTC
CDR3: CASNSGTGWFF
size: few
V: TRBV6-5
J: TRBJ2-1
D: TRBD1

DNA: TGTGCCAGCAGCCCCTCAGGTGCGGGGAGGGGCTACACCTTC
CDR3: CASSPSGAGRGYTF
size: many
V: TRBV14
J: TRBJ1-2
D: NA

DNA: TGTGCCAGCAGTTACGGGCAGGGGAATTCACCCCTCCACTTT
CDR3: CASSYGQGNSPLHF
size: few
V: TRBV6-2/TRBV6-3
J: TRBJ1-6
D: NA

DNA: TGTGCCAGCAGCCAGGGACAGCCCCAATACGAGCAGTACTTC
CDR3: CASSQGQPQYEQYF
size: few
V: TRBV7-2
J: TRBJ2-7
D: TRBD1

DNA: TGTGCCAGCTCACCGAGAGGCGGGGGCCCCTACGAGCAGTACTTC
CDR3: CASSPRGGGPYEQYF
size: many
V: TRBV18
J: TRBJ2-7
D: NA

DNA: TGTGCCAGCAGCTTGGTCGAAGAGGGCGAGCAGTACTTC
CDR3: CASSLVEEGEQYF
size: many
V: TRBV5-4
J: TRBJ2-7
D: NA

DNA: TGTGCCAGCAGCTCCCGGGACAGGTTTTATGGCTACACCTTC
CDR3: CASSSRDRFYGYTF
size: many
V: TRBV7-9
J: TRBJ1-2
D: TRBD1

DNA: TGTGCCAGCACCAACGCCCGGGACAGGGGAATCTCCGGGACCCAGTACTTC
CDR3: CASTNARDRGISGTQYF
size: NA
V: TRBV6-2/TRBV6-3
J: TRBJ2-5
D: TRBD1

DNA: TGTGCCAGCTCACCAGTAGTCGGGGGAGAGACCCAGTACTTC
CDR3: CASSPVVGGETQYF
size: many
V: TRBV18
J: TRBJ2-5
D: NA

DNA: TGCAGTGCTAGATTCGTAGGTTCTATAGGAGGCTACACCTTC
CDR3: CSARFVGSIGGYTF
size: many
V: TRBV20-1
J: TRBJ1-2
D: NA

DNA: TGTGCCAGCAGTTACGGGGACAGGATAAACACTGAAGCTTTCTTT
CDR3: CASSYGDRINTEAFF
size: many
V: TRBV6-5
J: TRBJ1-1
D: TRBD1

DNA: TGTGCCAGCAGCCTAGGAGGGCTGAACACTGAAGCTTTCTTT
CDR3: CASSLGGLNTEAFF
size: few
V: TRBV5-1
J: TRBJ1-1
D: NA

DNA: TGTGCCAGCAGTCACCAACAGGGGGCCAAAAACATTCAGTACTTC
CDR3: CASSHQQGAKNIQYF
size: many
V: TRBV28
J: TRBJ2-4
D: TRBD1

DNA: TGTGCCAGCTCACCGGGAAAAAAGGGCAGCTTGAACACTGAAGCTTTCTTT
CDR3: CASSPGKKGSLNTEAFF
size: few
V: TRBV18
J: TRBJ1-1
D: NA

DNA: TGCGCCAGCAGCACGGGCGGCCCTAACAATGAGCAGTTCTTC
CDR3: CASSTGGPNNEQFF
size: NA
V: TRBV5-1
J: TRBJ2-1
D: NA

DNA: TGTGCCAGCAGCCAAGGCGGGAACCCGGCGGGGGAGAGCACAGATACGCAGTATTTT
CDR3: CASSQGGNPAGESTDTQYF
size: many
V: TRBV4-2
J: TRBJ2-3
D: TRBD2

DNA: TGCAGTGCTACTCTTTATGGGACAGGGAGCACAGATACGCAGTATTTT
CDR3: CSATLYGTGSTDTQYF
size: NA
V: TRBV20-1
J: TRBJ2-3
D: TRBD1

DNA: TGCAGTGCTAGAGTCGGACAGGGAAGGGTCTACGAGCAGTACTTC
CDR3: CSARVGQGRVYEQYF
size: NA
V: TRBV20-1
J: TRBJ2-7
D: TRBD1

DNA: TGCGCCAGCAGCCAAGAGGCAACTGGCTCCTACGAGCAGTACTTC
CDR3: CASSQEATGSYEQYF
size: many
V: TRBV4-3
J: TRBJ2-7
D: NA

DNA: TGCAACGTTGAAACGGAGTCCCGGGAGGGCTACACCTTC
CDR3: CNVETESREGYTF
size: once
V: TRBV29-1
J: TRBJ1-2
D: NA

DNA: TGTGCCAGCAGCCTGAGCGGGGGGGTTTTCACAGATACGCAGTATTTT
CDR3: CASSLSGGVFTDTQYF
size: NA
V: TRBV7-2
J: TRBJ2-3
D: TRBD2

DNA: TGTGCCTGGAGTGTGCAGGGATCTCAGCCCCAGCATTTT
CDR3: CAWSVQGSQPQHF
size: many
V: TRBV30
J: TRBJ1-5
D: NA

DNA: TGTGCCAGCTCGCCCTCAAGGGGTTCACCCCTCCACTTT
CDR3: CASSPSRGSPLHF
size: NA
V: TRBV18
J: TRBJ1-6
D: NA

DNA: TGCGCCAGCAGTGAGTCAGCCTTTAGGGGCACTGAAGCTTTCTTT
CDR3: CASSESAFRGTEAFF
size: many
V: TRBV10-2
J: TRBJ1-1
D: NA

DNA: TGTGCCAGCAATCCAGGGGGGGCCACTGAAGCTTTCTTT
CDR3: CASNPGGATEAFF
size: many
V: TRBV6-1
J: TRBJ1-1
D: TRBD1

DNA: TGTGCCAGCAGTTACGTCTCTGGGGCCAACGTCCTGACTTTC
CDR3: CASSYVSGANVLTF
size: many
V: TRBV6-1
J: TRBJ2-6
D: NA

DNA: TGCAGTGCGCAACCGGGACAGGTACCAAAAAACATTCAGTACTTC
CDR3: CSAQPGQVPKNIQYF
size: many
V: TRBV20-1
J: TRBJ2-4
D: TRBD1

DNA: TGTGCCAGCAGTGCAGCAGGGGCCGGGGGCTACACCTTC
CDR3: CASSAAGAGGYTF
size: few
V: TRBV25-1
J: TRBJ1-2
D: NA

DNA: TGTGCCAGCTCACCAAAAACCGGGTCCCTCAATGAAAAACTGTTTTTT
CDR3: CASSPKTGSLNEKLFF
size: NA
V: TRBV18
J: TRBJ1-4
D: NA

DNA: TGTGCCAGCAGCCGAAGGACAGGTCTCACTGAAGCTTTCTTT
CDR3: CASSRRTGLTEAFF
size: many
V: TRBV27
J: TRBJ1-1
D: TRBD1

DNA: TGTGCCAGCTCACCAAGAAGAGGGGTCACTGAAGCTTTCTTT
CDR3: CASSPRRGVTEAFF
size: NA
V: TRBV18
J: TRBJ1-1
D: NA

DNA: TGTGCCACCAGCAGAGTTCAAAGCGGAGACCCCGAGCAGTACTTC
CDR3: CATSRVQSGDPEQYF
size: many
V: TRBV15
J: TRBJ2-7
D: NA

DNA: TGCAGTGCTCTAAGCGGGGGCGGAAGCAATCAGCCCCAGCATTTT
CDR3: CSALSGGGSNQPQHF
size: many
V: TRBV20-1
J: TRBJ1-5
D: NA

DNA: TGTGCCAGTAGTAGAGAGGGACTACCGAGGGGAAATGAGCAGTTCTTC
CDR3: CASSREGLPRGNEQFF
size: few
V: TRBV19
J: TRBJ2-1
D: TRBD2

DNA: TGCAGTGCTAGCCCTGGCCTAGACCACGAGCAGTACTTC
CDR3: CSASPGLDHEQYF
size: NA
V: TRBV20-1
J: TRBJ2-7
D: NA

DNA: TGTGCCAGCTCACCGTCCAGGGGGAATGAAAAACTGTTTTTT
CDR3: CASSPSRGNEKLFF
size: NA
V: TRBV18
J: TRBJ1-4
D: TRBD1

DNA: TGTGCCAGCAGCTTTTACGGGGCAGGCAATGAGCAGTTCTTC
CDR3: CASSFYGAGNEQFF
size: NA
V: TRBV7-2
J: TRBJ2-1
D: NA

DNA: TGTGCCAGCAGCTTCGGGGGAACTAGCACAGATACGCAGTATTTT
CDR3: CASSFGGTSTDTQYF
size: few
V: TRBV7-9
J: TRBJ2-3
D: NA

DNA: TGCAGTGCTAGTAGGGCCGAGGGGGGAGTCCGGCGGGAGCAGTACTTC
CDR3: CSASRAEGGVRREQYF
size: few
V: TRBV20-1
J: TRBJ2-7
D: NA

DNA: TGTGCTAGTGGGGTGGGACAGAGCATGAACACTGAAGCTTTCTTT
CDR3: CASGVGQSMNTEAFF
size: many
V: TRBV12-5
J: TRBJ1-1
D: TRBD1

DNA: TGTGCTAGTGGTTTGGTACGAGGGGGTCATAGCAATCAGCCCCAGCATTTT
CDR3: CASGLVRGGHSNQPQHF
size: many
V: TRBV12-5
J: TRBJ1-5
D: NA

DNA: TGTGCCAGCAGCTTGCGCGGGGGCAGTGGAAACACTGAAGCTTTCTTT
CDR3: CASSLRGGSGNTEAFF
size: NA
V: TRBV5-4
J: TRBJ1-1
D: NA

DNA: TGCAGTGCTACCGGGACGCCCACCGGCATGGAGCAGTTCTTC
CDR3: CSATGTPTGMEQFF
size: NA
V: TRBV20-1
J: TRBJ2-1
D: NA

DNA: TGTGCCAGTAGTTCCGCCGGGACCAACTATGGCTACACCTTC
CDR3: CASSSAGTNYGYTF
size: many
V: TRBV19
J: TRBJ1-2
D: NA

DNA: TGTGCCAGCAGCTTGGTAGGGACGCTGGGTGAGACCCAGTACTTC
CDR3: CASSLVGTLGETQYF
size: NA
V: TRBV5-4
J: TRBJ2-5
D: NA

DNA: TGTGCCAGCGCGGGGGGGATCGCCTACGAGCAGTACTTC
CDR3: CASAGGIAYEQYF
size: many
V: TRBV7-9
J: TRBJ2-7
D: TRBD2

DNA: TGTGCCAGCGGACTAAGGGCAGGGGGCGCAGATACGCAGTATTTT
CDR3: CASGLRAGGADTQYF
size: many
V: TRBV18
J: TRBJ2-3
D: TRBD1

DNA: TGTGCCAGCAGTGATGGGCCGGCCCAGCATTTT
CDR3: CASSDGPAQHF
size: many
V: TRBV2
J: TRBJ1-5
D: NA

DNA: TGCGCCAGCAGCCAACATTCTTGGGGCGGCCCGTACACTGAAGCTTTCTTT
CDR3: CASSQHSWGGPYTEAFF
size: many
V: TRBV4-3
J: TRBJ1-1
D: NA

DNA: TGTGCCAGCAGTTTCACGGTCGAGACCCAGTACTTC
CDR3: CASSFTVETQYF
size: few
V: TRBV28
J: TRBJ2-5
D: NA

DNA: TGTGCCAGCAGCTTCATGCCAATTGTGAACACTGAAGCTTTCTTT
CDR3: CASSFMPIVNTEAFF
size: few
V: TRBV7-2
J: TRBJ1-1
D: NA